This T cell receptor (beta chain) was recovered during a study of OX40 agonist ivuxolimab in advanced cancers. Overall study context: The patients got ivuxolimab, which is an agonistic anti-OX40 (CD134) antibody. Males comprised over 80% of the group, whose mean age was roughly 64 years (range roughly 20 to 85).

Clones were sequenced by immunoSEQ multiplex PCR, and TCRdb holds only the in-frame ones, with some missing. Found here are about 14,000 clones, over 75% of them singletons; the top ten hold around 20%. V dropped 5 bases and J dropped 0; count of bases not matched to a gene: 10. The CDR3 is 17 amino acids. Germline CDR1 reads SGHVS; CDR2 reads FNYEAQ. Source: CD4+ or CD8+ T cells sorted from blood, taken in a trial of the OX40 agonist ivuxolimab. This receptor was obtained from an adult with an advanced solid tumor such as melanoma, head and neck, liver or kidney cancer. The chain recombines TRBV7-6 with TRBJ2-1; 7 positions agree with TRBD2. CDR3: CASSPSRRESSYNEQFF. Written as DNA, the CDR3 is TGTGCCAGCAGCCCTAGTCGGCGGGAGAGCTCCTACAATGAGCAGTTCTTC.